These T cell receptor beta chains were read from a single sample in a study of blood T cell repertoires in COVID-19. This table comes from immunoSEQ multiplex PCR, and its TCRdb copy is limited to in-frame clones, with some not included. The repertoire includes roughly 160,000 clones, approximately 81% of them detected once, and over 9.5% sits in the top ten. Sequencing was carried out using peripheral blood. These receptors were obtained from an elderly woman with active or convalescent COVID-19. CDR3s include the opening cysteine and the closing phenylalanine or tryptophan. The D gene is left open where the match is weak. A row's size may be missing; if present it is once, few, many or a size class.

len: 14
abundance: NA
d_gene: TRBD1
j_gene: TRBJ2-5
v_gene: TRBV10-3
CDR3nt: TGTGCCATCAGGGGCGGACAGGAGGAAGAGACCCAGTACTTC
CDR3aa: CAIRGGQEEETQYF

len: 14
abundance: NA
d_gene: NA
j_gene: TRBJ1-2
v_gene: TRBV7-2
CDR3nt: TGTGCCAGCAGCCCCGGGGGTAGTTACTATGGCTACACCTTC
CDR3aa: CASSPGGSYYGYTF

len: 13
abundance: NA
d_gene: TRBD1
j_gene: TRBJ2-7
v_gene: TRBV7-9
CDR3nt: TGTGCCAGCAGCTTAGGGACAGGGGACGAGCAGTACTTC
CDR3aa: CASSLGTGDEQYF

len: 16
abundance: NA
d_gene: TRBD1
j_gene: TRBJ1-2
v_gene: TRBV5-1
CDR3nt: TGCGCCAGCAGCTTGACCCCTGGACAGGCTTACTATGGCTACACCTTC
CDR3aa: CASSLTPGQAYYGYTF

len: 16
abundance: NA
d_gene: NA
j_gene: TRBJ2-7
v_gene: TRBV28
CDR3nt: TGTGCCAGCAGTTTATATTTTCGGACGGGATTCGGCGAGCAGTACTTC
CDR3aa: CASSLYFRTGFGEQYF

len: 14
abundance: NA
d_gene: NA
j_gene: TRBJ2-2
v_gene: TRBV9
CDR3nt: TGTGCCAGCAGCCTCACGGGAGTGACCGGGGAGCTGTTTTTT
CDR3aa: CASSLTGVTGELFF

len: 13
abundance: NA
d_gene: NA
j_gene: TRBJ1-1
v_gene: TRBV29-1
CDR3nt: TGCAGCGTCCGCACCGGGAGGAACACTGAAGCTTTCTTT
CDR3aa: CSVRTGRNTEAFF

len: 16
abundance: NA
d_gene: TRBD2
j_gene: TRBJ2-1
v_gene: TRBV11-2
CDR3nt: TGTGCCAGCAGCTTATTAGCGGGAGGGCTGGGAAATGAGCAGTTCTTC
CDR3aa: CASSLLAGGLGNEQFF

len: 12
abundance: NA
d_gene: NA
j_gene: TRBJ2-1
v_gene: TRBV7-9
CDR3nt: TGTGCCAGCAGCCTAATAAACAATGAGCAGTTCTTC
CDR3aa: CASSLINNEQFF

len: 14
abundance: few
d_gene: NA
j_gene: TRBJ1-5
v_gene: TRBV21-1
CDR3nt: TGTGCCAGCGGAGGACAGGGCCGGTGGAAGCCCCAGCATTTT
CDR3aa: CASGGQGRWKPQHF

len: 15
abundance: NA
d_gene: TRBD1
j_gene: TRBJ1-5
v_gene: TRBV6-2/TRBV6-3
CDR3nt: TGTGCCAGCAGTTACCCCACAGGGGTGGGCCAGCCCCAGCATTTT
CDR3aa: CASSYPTGVGQPQHF

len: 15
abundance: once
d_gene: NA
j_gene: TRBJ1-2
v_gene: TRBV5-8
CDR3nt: TGTGCCAACCCGGAGAGCCCCATTGCGGGCTATGGCTACACCTTC
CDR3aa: CANPESPIAGYGYTF

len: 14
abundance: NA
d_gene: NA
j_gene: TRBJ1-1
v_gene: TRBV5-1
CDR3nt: TGCGCCAGCAGCTTGAGAGCAGGGAACACTGAAGCTTTCTTT
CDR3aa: CASSLRAGNTEAFF

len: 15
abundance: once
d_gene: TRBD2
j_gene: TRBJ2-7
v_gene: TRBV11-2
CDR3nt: TGTGCCAGCAGCCCGAGGACTAGCGGGGCCTACGAGCAGTACTTC
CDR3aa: CASSPRTSGAYEQYF

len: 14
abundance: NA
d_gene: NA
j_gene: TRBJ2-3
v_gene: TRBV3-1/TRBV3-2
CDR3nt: TGTGCCAGCAGCCAAGGACTGGTAGGAGATACGCAGTATTTT
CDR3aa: CASSQGLVGDTQYF

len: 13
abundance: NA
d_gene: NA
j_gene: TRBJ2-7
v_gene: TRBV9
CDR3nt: TGTGCCAGCAGCGTCACAGGGTCCTACGAGCAGTACTTC
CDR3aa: CASSVTGSYEQYF

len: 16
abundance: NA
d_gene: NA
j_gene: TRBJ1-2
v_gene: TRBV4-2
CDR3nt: TGTGCCAGCAGCCAATCCCCTCACAGGGCTAACTATGGCTACACCTTC
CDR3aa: CASSQSPHRANYGYTF

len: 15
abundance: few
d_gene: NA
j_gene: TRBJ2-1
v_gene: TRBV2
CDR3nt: TGTGCCAGCAGTGAAGGACAGGTGACCTACAATGAGCAGTTCTTC
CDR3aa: CASSEGQVTYNEQFF

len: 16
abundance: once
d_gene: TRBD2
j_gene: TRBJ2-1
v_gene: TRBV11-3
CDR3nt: TGTGCCAGCAGCTTAACAGGTCTAGCGGGAGACAATGAGCAGTTCTTC
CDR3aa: CASSLTGLAGDNEQFF

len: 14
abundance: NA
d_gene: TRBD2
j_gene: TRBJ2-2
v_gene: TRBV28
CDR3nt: TGTGCCAGCAGCGGCCCGGGGGGGGGCGGGGAGCTGTTTTTT
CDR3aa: CASSGPGGGGELFF

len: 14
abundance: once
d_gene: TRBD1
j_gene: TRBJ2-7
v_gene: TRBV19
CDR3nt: TGTGCCAGTAGTTACAGGGGGCTACTGTACGAGCAGTACTTC
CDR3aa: CASSYRGLLYEQYF

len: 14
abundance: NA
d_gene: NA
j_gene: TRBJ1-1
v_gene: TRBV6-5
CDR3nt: TGTGCCAGCAGTTACGGTCAGGGAGGCACTGAAGCTTTCTTT
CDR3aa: CASSYGQGGTEAFF

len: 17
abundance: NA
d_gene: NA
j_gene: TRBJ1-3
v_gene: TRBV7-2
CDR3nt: TGTGCCAGCAGCTTAAGGTGGAAGGAGGCCTCTGGAAACACCATATATTTT
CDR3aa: CASSLRWKEASGNTIYF

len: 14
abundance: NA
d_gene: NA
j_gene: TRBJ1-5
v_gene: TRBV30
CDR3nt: TGTGCCTGGAGTTCCCCCACAGGGATTCAGCCCCAGCATTTT
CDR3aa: CAWSSPTGIQPQHF

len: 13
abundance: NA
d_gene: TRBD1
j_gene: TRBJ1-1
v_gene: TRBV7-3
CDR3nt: TGTGCCACCGCCTCGGACAGGGAGGAAAAAGCTTTCTTT
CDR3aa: CATASDREEKAFF

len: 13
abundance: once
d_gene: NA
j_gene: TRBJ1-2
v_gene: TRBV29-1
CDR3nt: TGCAGCGTGGCGGGGGGAAGGAACTATGGCTACACCTTC
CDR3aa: CSVAGGRNYGYTF

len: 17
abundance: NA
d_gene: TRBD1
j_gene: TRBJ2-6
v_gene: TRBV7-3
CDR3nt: TGTGCCAGCAGTCCCTTCGGGACAGGCTCTGGGGCCAACGTCCTGACTTTC
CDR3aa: CASSPFGTGSGANVLTF

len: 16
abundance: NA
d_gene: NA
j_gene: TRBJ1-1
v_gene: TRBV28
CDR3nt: TGTGCCAGCGTCGCCGGGACACCCGACGGGAACACTGAAGCTTTCTTT
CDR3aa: CASVAGTPDGNTEAFF

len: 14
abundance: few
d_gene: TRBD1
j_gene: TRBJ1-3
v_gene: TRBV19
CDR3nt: TGTGCCACGGGACAGGTTCTTTCTGGAAACACCATATATTTT
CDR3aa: CATGQVLSGNTIYF

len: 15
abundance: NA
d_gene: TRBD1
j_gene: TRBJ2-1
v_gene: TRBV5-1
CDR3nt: TGCGCCAGCAGCTTGCAGGGGGCCTTCCACAATGAGCAGTTCTTC
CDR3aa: CASSLQGAFHNEQFF

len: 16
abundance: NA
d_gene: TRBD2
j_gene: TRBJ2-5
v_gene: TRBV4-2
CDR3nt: TGTGCCAGCAGCCAAGATGGAGCGGGGAACCAAGAGACCCAGTACTTC
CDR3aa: CASSQDGAGNQETQYF

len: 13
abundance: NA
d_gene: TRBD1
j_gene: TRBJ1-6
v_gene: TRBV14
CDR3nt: TGTGCCAGCAGCCAGGACAGGGTGTCACCCCTCCACTTT
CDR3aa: CASSQDRVSPLHF

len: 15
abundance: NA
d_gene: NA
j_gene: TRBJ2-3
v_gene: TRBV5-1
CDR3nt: TGCGCCAGCAGCTCTATAGGGGGAAGCACAGATACGCAGTATTTT
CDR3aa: CASSSIGGSTDTQYF

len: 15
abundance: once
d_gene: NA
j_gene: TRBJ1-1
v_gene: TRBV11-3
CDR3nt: TGTGCCAGCAGCCCAACAGACAGGACCAACACTGAAGCTTTCTTT
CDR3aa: CASSPTDRTNTEAFF

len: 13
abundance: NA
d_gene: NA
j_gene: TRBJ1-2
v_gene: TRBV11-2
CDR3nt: TGTGCCAGCAACCATTGGGGGACATATGGCTACACCTTC
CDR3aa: CASNHWGTYGYTF